The 13 T cell receptor beta chains below all came from one sample that was sequenced in a study of blood T cell repertoires in COVID-19. Measured with immunoSEQ multiplex PCR; TCRdb has only the in-frame clones, and not every one. The data show under 200,000 clones, with around 80% seen just once and roughly 12% held by the top ten. Sequenced input: PBMCs or T cells enriched from blood (not recorded which). The receptors come from a man between 50 and 59 years old who had recovered from COVID-19.

The chain is built from TRBV5-1 and TRBJ1-5; TRBD1 is a possible D gene (5 bases). V gave up 0 bases and J gave up 0 bases, with 10 bases separating them. This CDR3 contains 16 residues. Germline V gives CDR1 SGHRS, CDR2 YFSETQ. CDR3 sequence reads: CASSLDGGYSNQPQHF. In DNA, the CDR3 is TGCGCCAGCAGCTTGGACGGGGGATATAGCAATCAGCCCCAGCATTTT.

V gene TRBV3-1 (or the pseudogene TRBV3-2) combines with J gene TRBJ1-2, with D perhaps TRBD1 (5 bases). V was shortened by 0 bases and J by 5 bases, with 16 bases between the two germline ends. The CDR3 has 16 residues. From germline, CDR1 is LGHDT and CDR2 YNNKEL (reference sequence). CDR3 loop: CASSQDLDSKVYGYTF. As DNA, the CDR3 is TGTGCCAGCAGCCAAGATCTCGACAGTAAGGTATATGGCTACACCTTC.

This chain uses TRBV6-1 with TRBJ1-1; D gene ambiguous. Germline V lookup: CDR1 MNHNS, CDR2 SASEGT. The CDR3 loop spans 14 amino acids. V was pared by 3 bases and J by 6 bases, with 14 bases between. The CDR3 bases are TGTGCCAGCAGTGAGGGCCTGCTACGCGCTGAAGCTTTCTTT. Translation gives CASSEGLLRAEAFF.

This chain links TRBV7-9 with TRBJ2-7; TRBD1 matches 8 bases. The germline V gene has CDR1 SEHNR and CDR2 FQNEAQ (reference sequence). After removal of 4 bases from V and 4 bases from J, the junction contained 6 bases not matched to a gene. The CDR3 loop spans 14 amino acids. CDR3 coding DNA: TGTGCCAGCAGCTCAAGGACAGGGACATACGAGCAGTACTTC. It yields the protein CASSSRTGTYEQYF.

The rearrangement joins TRBV4-1 to TRBJ1-2; D is perhaps TRBD1 (6 bases). Germline CDR1 and CDR2: MGHRA and YSYEKL. V lost 0 bases and J lost 4, with 9 bases in between. This CDR3 comprises 14 residues. The CDR3 DNA reads as TGCGCCAGCAGCCAAGATAGGGGGTCCTATGGCTACACCTTC. It yields the protein CASSQDRGSYGYTF.

The chain employs TRBV6-5 and TRBJ2-2; the match to TRBD1 covers 9 bases. V lost 5 bases and J lost 6; bases outside the gene matches: 1. CDR3 size: 13 residues. The germline V gene encodes CDR1 MNHEY and CDR2 SVGAGI. CDR3 DNA: TGTGCCAGCAGTCGACAGGGGGCCGGGGAGCTGTTTTTT. Translating gives CASSRQGAGELFF.

The V gene is TRBV5-1, the J gene TRBJ1-6; 8 bases agree with TRBD1. The V gene's germline CDR1 is SGHRS and CDR2 YFSETQ. J gave up 10 bases and V 2 bases, and 8 bases lay outside the gene matches. The CDR3 is 15 residues long. The CDR3 nucleotides are TGCGCCAGCAGCTTTGACAGGGGAGGTCGATCACCCCTCCACTTT. Protein: CASSFDRGGRSPLHF.

The genes are TRBV20-1 and TRBJ1-1; 9 nucleotides match TRBD1. Losses at the gene ends were 3 bases for V and 4 bases for J; bases not matched to a gene: 9. Looked up from germline, CDR1 is DFQATT and CDR2 is SNEGSKA (reference sequence). The CDR3 is 15 amino acids. The CDR3 nucleotides read TGCAGTGCTAGTCTACCGGGACAGGGATTCACTGAAGCTTTCTTT. Its translation is CSASLPGQGFTEAFF.

This chain links TRBV4-1 with TRBJ1-1, with 11 bases that match TRBD1. The CDR3 has 15 amino acids. J was trimmed by 3 bases and V by 1 base; bases with no gene match: 1. The germline V gene encodes CDR1 MGHRA and CDR2 YSYEKL. The CDR3 here is CASSQGTGGYTEAFF. The CDR3 DNA follows: TGCGCCAGCAGCCAAGGGACAGGGGGCTACACTGAAGCTTTCTTT.

The V call is TRBV4-3, the J call TRBJ1-4, with D uncertain. In germline, CDR1 is LGHNA, CDR2 YSLEER. This CDR3 has 15 amino acids. The V and J ends lost 0 bases and 7 bases respectively, with 12 bases between them. The CDR3 sequence: CASSQDRSLGEKLFF. The CDR3 nucleotides read TGCGCCAGCAGCCAAGATCGGAGCCTGGGTGAAAAACTGTTTTTT.

This rearrangement joins TRBV18 to TRBJ2-7; the D is unclear. V gave up 3 bases and J gave up 0 bases, with 12 bases separating them. This CDR3 has 15 amino acids. Looked up from germline, CDR1 is KGHSH and CDR2 is LQKENI. In DNA form, the CDR3 reads TGTGCCAGCTCACCGGGCTTTGGTCCCTCCTACGAGCAGTACTTC. It translates to CASSPGFGPSYEQYF.

The chain has TRBV28 and TRBJ1-4, with D possibly matching TRBD1 (6 bases). Germline V gene sequence: CDR1 MDHEN, CDR2 SYDVKM. Trimming shortened V by 8 bases and J by 5 bases, and 9 bases separated the two germline ends. The CDR3 is made up of 12 amino acids. The CDR3 DNA follows: TGTGCCAGCGAGCAGGGGAATGAAAAACTGTTTTTT. Amino acids: CASEQGNEKLFF.

J is TRBJ1-2 and V is TRBV30; 10 nucleotides agree with TRBD1. The CDR3 covers 14 residues. Trimming cost V 4 bases and J 4 bases; bases outside gene matches: 6. Germline assignment: CDR1 GTSNPN and CDR2 SVGIG (reference sequence). The CDR3 bases are TGTGCCTGGAATGGGGGGACAGGGGCCTATGGCTACACCTTC. This sequence encodes CAWNGGTGAYGYTF.